Listed below are T cell receptor beta chains from one sample, sequenced in a study of coeliac disease. Here immunoSEQ multiplex PCR was the method, and the copy in TCRdb shows in-frame clones only, minus some. The data hold 3,500 or so clones, with 69% observed a single time. The sequencing input was intraepithelial lymphocytes from the gut. These receptors all stem from a young man with celiac disease. The CDR3 runs from the conserved cysteine through the conserved F or W. The D gene is left open where the match is weak. The listing skips clone size in some rows; elsewhere it reads once, few, many or a size class.

j_gene | abundance | v_gene | d_gene | CDR3aa | CDR3nt
TRBJ2-5 | NA | TRBV2 | TRBD2 | CASSRMTSTETQYF | TGTGCCAGCAGTCGCATGACTAGCACAGAGACCCAGTACTTC
TRBJ2-7 | NA | TRBV30 | NA | CACRAGVGGTYEQYF | TGTGCCTGCCGCGCCGGGGTTGGGGGGACCTACGAGCAGTACTTC
TRBJ2-5 | NA | TRBV15 | NA | CATRGEASNGEQYF | TGTGCCACCCGAGGGGAGGCCTCGAATGGAGAGCAGTACTTC
TRBJ2-7 | NA | TRBV4-1 | NA | CASGQTVLSYEQYF | TGCGCCAGCGGGCAGACAGTGCTCTCCTACGAGCAGTACTTC
TRBJ2-6 | NA | TRBV5-6 | NA | CASSLGSGGANVLTF | TGTGCCAGCAGCTTGGGGAGTGGTGGGGCCAACGTCCTGACTTTC
TRBJ2-1 | once | TRBV4-2 | TRBD1 | CASSPDRLASEQFF | TGTGCCAGCAGCCCGGACAGGCTTGCTTCAGAGCAGTTCTTC
TRBJ2-1 | NA | TRBV11-2 | NA | CASSLALFYNEQFF | TGTGCCAGCAGCTTAGCGCTATTTTACAATGAGCAGTTCTTC
TRBJ1-1 | NA | TRBV18 | TRBD1 | CASSLGQGAVDTKAFF | TGTGCCAGCTCACTGGGACAGGGGGCGGTGGACACTAAAGCTTTCTTT
TRBJ1-4 | NA | TRBV6-6 | TRBD1 | CASSYFYRGLAEKLFF | TGTGCCAGCAGTTATTTCTACAGGGGACTGGCTGAAAAACTGTTTTTT
TRBJ2-7 | NA | TRBV30 | TRBD2 | CAWSVSGGHEQYF | TGTGCCTGGAGTGTGAGCGGGGGTCACGAGCAGTACTTC
TRBJ2-7 | few | TRBV6-1 | NA | CASSEVGGGPYEQYF | TGTGCCAGCAGTGAAGTCGGAGGCGGACCCTACGAGCAGTACTTC
TRBJ2-5 | once | TRBV5-1 | TRBD1 | CASSRTGQGIGETQYF | TGCGCCAGCAGCCGGACGGGACAGGGGATCGGAGAGACCCAGTACTTC
TRBJ1-4 | NA | TRBV5-6 | NA | CASSLGHLVFF | TGTGCCAGCAGCTTGGGGCATCTTGTGTTTTTT
TRBJ2-1 | NA | TRBV19 | NA | CASTPGRGSLNSPQFF | TGTGCCAGTACTCCCGGGAGAGGATCCCTGAACTCTCCCCAGTTCTTC
TRBJ1-6 | few | TRBV19 | NA | CASTRRNNSPLHF | TGTGCCAGTACTCGCAGAAATAATTCACCCCTCCACTTT
TRBJ1-1 | NA | TRBV29-1 | TRBD1 | CSARRGRAFF | TGCAGCGCCCGCAGGGGGAGGGCTTTCTTT
TRBJ1-2 | NA | TRBV5-4 | TRBD1 | CASSSGQGIYGYTF | TGTGCCAGCAGCTCGGGACAGGGGATTTATGGCTACACCTTC
TRBJ2-5 | NA | TRBV6-4 | TRBD1 | CASLMVDNRDRGLWETQYF | TGTGCCAGCCTCATGGTGGACAACCGGGACAGGGGGCTTTGGGAGACCCAGTACTTC
TRBJ2-5 | NA | TRBV6-1 | NA | CASSELAGLRFETQYF | TGTGCCAGCAGTGAACTTGCGGGCCTTCGTTTTGAGACCCAGTACTTC
TRBJ2-1 | NA | TRBV7-3 | TRBD2 | CASSPGLAGGYSMQFF | TGTGCCAGCAGCCCTGGGCTAGCGGGGGGTTATAGTATGCAGTTCTTC
TRBJ2-7 | NA | TRBV14 | NA | CASSLGLLGDEQYF | TGTGCCAGCAGCCTTGGACTCTTGGGCGACGAGCAGTACTTC
TRBJ2-7 | NA | TRBV6-1 | TRBD1 | CASNDRGHAEQYF | TGTGCCAGCAATGACAGGGGACATGCCGAGCAGTACTTC
TRBJ2-3 | NA | TRBV28 | TRBD1 | CASKLGTGSTDTQYF | TGTGCCAGCAAACTTGGGACAGGAAGCACAGATACGCAGTATTTT